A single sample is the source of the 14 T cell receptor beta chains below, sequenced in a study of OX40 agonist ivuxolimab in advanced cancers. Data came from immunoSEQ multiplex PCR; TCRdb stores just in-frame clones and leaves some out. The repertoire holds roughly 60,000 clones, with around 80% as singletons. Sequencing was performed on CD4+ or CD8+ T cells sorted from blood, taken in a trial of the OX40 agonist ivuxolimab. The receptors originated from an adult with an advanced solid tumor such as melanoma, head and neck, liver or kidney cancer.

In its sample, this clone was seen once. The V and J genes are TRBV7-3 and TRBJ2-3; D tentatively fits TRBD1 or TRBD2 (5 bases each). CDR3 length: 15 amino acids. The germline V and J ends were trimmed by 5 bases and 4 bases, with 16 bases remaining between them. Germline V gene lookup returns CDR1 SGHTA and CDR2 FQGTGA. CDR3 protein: CASSQSGPRADTQYF. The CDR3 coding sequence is TGTGCCAGCAGCCAGTCGGGACCCCGGGCAGATACGCAGTATTTT.

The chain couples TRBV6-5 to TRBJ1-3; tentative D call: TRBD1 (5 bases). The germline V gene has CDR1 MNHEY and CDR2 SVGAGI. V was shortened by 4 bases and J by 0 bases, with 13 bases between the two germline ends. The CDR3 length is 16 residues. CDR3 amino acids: CASSSTTVSSGNTIYF. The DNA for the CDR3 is TGTGCCAGCAGTTCCACGACAGTAAGCTCTGGAAACACCATATATTTT.

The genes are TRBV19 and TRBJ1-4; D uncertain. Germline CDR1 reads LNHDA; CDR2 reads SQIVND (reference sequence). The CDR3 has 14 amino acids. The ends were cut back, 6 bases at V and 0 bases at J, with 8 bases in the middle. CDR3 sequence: CASRPTATNEKLFF. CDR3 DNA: TGTGCCAGTAGACCGACGGCAACTAATGAAAAACTGTTTTTT.

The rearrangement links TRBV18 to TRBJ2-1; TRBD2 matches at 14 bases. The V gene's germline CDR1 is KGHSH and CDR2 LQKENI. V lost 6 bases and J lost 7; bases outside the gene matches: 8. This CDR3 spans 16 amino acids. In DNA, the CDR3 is TGTGCCAGCTCGTCGGGACTAGCGGGAGTGGGGAATGAGCAGTTCTTC. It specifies CASSSGLAGVGNEQFF.

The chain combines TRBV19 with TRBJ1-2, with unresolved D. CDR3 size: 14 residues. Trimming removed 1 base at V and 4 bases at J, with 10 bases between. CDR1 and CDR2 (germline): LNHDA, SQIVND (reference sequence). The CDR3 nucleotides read TGTGCCAGTAGTATAGCTGGGGAATCCTATGGCTACACCTTC. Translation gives CASSIAGESYGYTF. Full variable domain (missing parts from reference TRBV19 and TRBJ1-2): DGGITQSPKYLFRKEGQNVTLSCEQNLNHDAMYWYRQDPGQGLRLIYYSQIVNDFQKGDIAEGYSVSREKKESFPLTVTSAQKNPTAFYLCASSIAGESYGYTFGSGTRLTVV.

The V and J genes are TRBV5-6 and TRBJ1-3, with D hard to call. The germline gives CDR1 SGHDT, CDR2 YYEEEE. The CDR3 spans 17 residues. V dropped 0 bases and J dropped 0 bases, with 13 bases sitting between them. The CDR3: CASSLVVTPSSGNTIYF. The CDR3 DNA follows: TGTGCCAGCAGCTTGGTAGTGACACCGAGCTCTGGAAACACCATATATTTT.

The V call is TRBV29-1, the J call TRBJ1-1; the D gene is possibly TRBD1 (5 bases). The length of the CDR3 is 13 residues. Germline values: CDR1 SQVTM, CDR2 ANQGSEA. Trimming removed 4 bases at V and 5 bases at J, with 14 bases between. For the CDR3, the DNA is TGCAGCGTTGTATGGGGCCAAGGGACTGAAGCTTTCTTT. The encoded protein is CSVVWGQGTEAFF.

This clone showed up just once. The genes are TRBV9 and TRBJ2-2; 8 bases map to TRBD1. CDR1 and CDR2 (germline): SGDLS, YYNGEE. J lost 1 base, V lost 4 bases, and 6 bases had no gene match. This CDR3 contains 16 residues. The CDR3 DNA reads TGTGCCAGCAGCCAGGGGGCAGGGGGGAACACCGGGGAGCTGTTTTTT. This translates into CASSQGAGGNTGELFF.

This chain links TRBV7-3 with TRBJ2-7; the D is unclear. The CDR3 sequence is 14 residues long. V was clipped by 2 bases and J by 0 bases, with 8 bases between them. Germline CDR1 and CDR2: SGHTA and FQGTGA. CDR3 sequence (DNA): TGTGCCAGCAGCTTAGACGCCATCTCCTACGAGCAGTACTTC. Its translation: CASSLDAISYEQYF.

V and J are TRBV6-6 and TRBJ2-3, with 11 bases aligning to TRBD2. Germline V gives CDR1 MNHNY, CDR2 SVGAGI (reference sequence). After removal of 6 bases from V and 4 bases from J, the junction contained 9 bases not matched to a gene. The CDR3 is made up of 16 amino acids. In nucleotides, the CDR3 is TGTGCCAGCAGGCATAGCGGGGGGGCCATTGCAGATACGCAGTATTTT. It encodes CASRHSGGAIADTQYF.

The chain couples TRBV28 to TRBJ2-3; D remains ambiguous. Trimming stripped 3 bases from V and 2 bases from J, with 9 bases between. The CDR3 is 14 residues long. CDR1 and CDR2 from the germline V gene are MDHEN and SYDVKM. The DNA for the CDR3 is TGTGCCAGCAGTTTGAGGCGAATCACAGATACGCAGTATTTT. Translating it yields CASSLRRITDTQYF.

CDR3 in DNA: TGTGCCAGCAGAGTGCCGGGCGGGGGAATGAACACTGAAGCTTTCTTT. Translating gives CASRVPGGGMNTEAFF. This chain joins TRBV11-2 and TRBJ1-1; tentative D call: TRBD1 (5 bases). V dropped 6 bases and J dropped 0 bases, with 17 bases sitting between them. Germline CDR1 SGHAT, CDR2 FQNNGV. CDR3 size: 16 residues.

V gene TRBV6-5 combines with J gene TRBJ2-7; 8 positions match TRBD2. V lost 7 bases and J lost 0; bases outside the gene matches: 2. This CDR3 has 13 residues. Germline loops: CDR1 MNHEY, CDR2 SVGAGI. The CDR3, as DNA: TGTGCCAGCAAGCGGGGGAGCTCCTACGAGCAGTACTTC. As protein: CASKRGSSYEQYF.

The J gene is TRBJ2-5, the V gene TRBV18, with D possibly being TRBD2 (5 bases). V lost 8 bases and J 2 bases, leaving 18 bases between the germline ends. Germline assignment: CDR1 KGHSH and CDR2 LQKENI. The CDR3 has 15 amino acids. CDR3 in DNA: TGTGCCAGCGAAGGGAGCAAACCTGAACAAGAGACCCAGTACTTC. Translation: CASEGSKPEQETQYF.